The entry below gives a single TCR beta chain sequence along with its context. Its antigen remains unidentified. With 60 Vbeta and 13 Jbeta primers, the PCR was carried out. Profiled with immunoSEQ multiplex PCR; TCRdb holds only in-frame clones, not every one. The sample lists nearly 110,000 clones, about three quarters occurring once. CDR1 and CDR2 from the germline V gene are LGHNA and YSLEER. V shed 5 bases and J 7 bases; nucleotides not matched to a gene: 17. This CDR3 has 19 residues. These data originate in a study of cytomegalovirus exposure and HLA in healthy donors. Study-wide results and limits: Analyses of presence and absence presupposed an approximately uniform sequencing depth across donors.

Sequenced: PBMCs. The source is a woman aged 45-65 years in good health and CMV-seropositive. The gene calls are TRBV4-3 and TRBJ1-6; 10 bases line up with TRBD1. DNA of the CDR3: TGCGCCAGCAGCGCCACGATCGGGACAGGGGTTGTCGGCAATTCACCCCTCCACTTT. Translating it yields CASSATIGTGVVGNSPLHF.